The subject of this entry is one TCR beta chain. What it recognizes is unknown. This CDR3 region has 14 residues. Germline assignment: CDR1 SEHNR and CDR2 FQNEAQ (reference sequence). A CD45RO-CCR7+CD27+CD95- phenotype identified naive CD8+ T cells. This record belongs to a study of CXCR3-negative and CXCR3-positive naive CD8 T cells. Study-wide points: For naive cells, CXCR3-negative and CXCR3-positive subsets had similar TRBV-TRBJ usage; for memory cells, usage differed. Comparison of naive cells showed more hydrophobic TRB CDR3s in CXCR3-positive than in CXCR3-negative naive cells. TCR interaction strength was inferred from TRB CDR3 physicochemistry, as CD5 matched across naive subsets. Both naive subsets had comparably high diversity; memory CD8+ cells much lower.

With UMI labels, 5' RACE was used to prepare the TRB cDNA libraries. TCRdb reprocessed the 5' RACE reads and reports one entry per CDR3 protein, with no DNA. Its listing shows around 88,000 distinct CDR3 sequences. The TCR originated in a human donor in good health. Some clones in this sample may be carry-over from other donors' samples. The material sequenced was naive CXCR3+ CD8+ T cells from blood. The sample's subset: CD45RO-CCR7+CD27+CD95- naive CD8+ T cells expressing CXCR3 (TNR3+). This chain connects TRBV7-9 to TRBJ1-1; the TCRdb call, TRBD1, lacks DNA for checking. The CDR3 loop is CASSPPRVNTEAFF.